Listed below are T cell receptor beta chains from one sample, sequenced in a study of cytomegalovirus exposure and HLA in healthy donors. Using immunoSEQ multiplex PCR, the repertoire was profiled, and TCRdb retains in-frame clones only, with some absent. The data hold 200,000 or so clones, with more than 60% observed a single time. The sample comprised PBMCs. The receptors come from a man aged 40-49 years in good health and CMV-seronegative. CDR3s include the opening cysteine and the closing phenylalanine or tryptophan. The D gene is left open where the match is weak. Only some rows state a clone size, as once, few, many or a class for expanded clones.

TRBV2	TRBD1	-	TRBJ1-3	CASRRGTGYGNTIYF	TGTGCCAGCCGACGGGGGACAGGGTACGGAAACACCATATATTTT
TRBV5-1	TRBD2	-	TRBJ2-3	CASSSGLAGSTDTQYF	TGCGCCAGCAGCTCCGGACTAGCGGGTAGCACAGATACGCAGTATTTT
TRBV7-9	TRBD2	-	TRBJ2-5	CASSLTGGYLETQYF	TGTGCCAGCAGCCTGACGGGAGGGTATCTAGAGACCCAGTACTTC
TRBV4-2	-	-	TRBJ1-1	CASSQGQLNTEAFF	TGTGCCAGCAGCCAAGGACAGTTGAACACTGAAGCTTTCTTT
TRBV7-2	-	-	TRBJ1-6	CASSLVATDNSPLHF	TGTGCCAGCAGCTTAGTGGCCACAGATAATTCACCCCTCCACTTT
TRBV7-8	TRBD2	once	TRBJ2-7	CASSLRTSGNSYEQYF	TGTGCCAGCAGCTTACGGACTAGCGGGAACTCCTACGAGCAGTACTTC
TRBV27	TRBD1	-	TRBJ1-5	CASSLQRTGVSNQPQHF	TGTGCCAGCAGTTTACAAAGGACAGGGGTTAGCAATCAGCCCCAGCATTTT
TRBV28	-	-	TRBJ1-3	CASSPPGVSGNTIYF	TGTGCCAGCAGTCCCCCAGGGGTCTCTGGAAACACCATATATTTT
TRBV15	-	-	TRBJ1-1	CATSRDDTSPENTEAFF	TGTGCCACCAGCAGAGACGACACTTCCCCCGAGAACACTGAAGCTTTCTTT
TRBV14	TRBD1	-	TRBJ1-1	CASRPGQGFTNTEAFF	TGTGCCAGCAGACCTGGACAGGGATTTACGAACACTGAAGCTTTCTTT
TRBV20-1	-	-	TRBJ2-7	CSASIYEQYF	TGCAGTGCTAGTATCTACGAGCAGTACTTC
TRBV5-1	TRBD2	-	TRBJ2-2	CASSFKGLAGGTNTGELFF	TGCGCCAGCAGCTTTAAAGGACTAGCGGGAGGTACGAACACCGGGGAGCTGTTTTTT
TRBV19	TRBD1	-	TRBJ1-1	CASSTWTPPRGTEAFF	TGTGCCAGTAGTACGTGGACACCTCCCAGGGGGACTGAAGCTTTCTTT
TRBV6-1	TRBD2	-	TRBJ2-7	CASSGQGLAGALHEQYF	TGTGCCAGCAGTGGACAGGGACTAGCGGGAGCACTGCACGAGCAGTACTTC
TRBV4-1	TRBD2	-	TRBJ2-1	CASSQSLAAIYNEQFF	TGCGCCAGCAGCCAAAGCCTAGCGGCCATCTACAATGAGCAGTTCTTC
TRBV19	TRBD2	-	TRBJ2-7	CASSKAAGPYEQYF	TGTGCCAGTAGCAAGGCAGCGGGACCCTACGAGCAGTACTTC
TRBV4-2	-	-	TRBJ1-4	CASSQMDSDNEKLFF	TGTGCCAGCAGCCAAATGGACAGCGATAATGAAAAACTGTTTTTT
TRBV2	-	-	TRBJ2-1	CASSEGAEQFF	TGTGCCAGCAGTGAGGGGGCAGAGCAGTTCTTC
TRBV9	TRBD2	-	TRBJ2-1	CASSEAGATDEQFF	TGTGCCAGCAGCGAAGCGGGAGCTACGGATGAGCAGTTCTTC
TRBV4-3	TRBD2	-	TRBJ2-2	CASSQDSLAGGPGELFF	TGCGCCAGCAGCCAAGACTCGCTAGCGGGGGGGCCCGGGGAGCTGTTTTTT
TRBV6-5	-	-	TRBJ1-6	CASRTGPNSPLHF	TGTGCCAGCAGGACAGGTCCCAATTCACCCCTCCACTTT
TRBV5-4	-	-	TRBJ1-5	CASSSPEAGRYSNQPQHF	TGTGCCAGCAGCTCCCCTGAGGCGGGGAGATATAGCAATCAGCCCCAGCATTTT
TRBV9	TRBD1	-	TRBJ1-5	CASSVLLDRGYSNQPQHF	TGTGCCAGCAGCGTCCTTCTGGACAGGGGCTATAGCAATCAGCCCCAGCATTTT
TRBV25-1	-	-	TRBJ1-5	CASSGGSYQPQHF	TGTGCCAGCAGTGGTGGCAGTTATCAGCCCCAGCATTTT
TRBV5-8	TRBD1	-	TRBJ1-3	CASSPVGQGASGNTIYF	TGTGCCAGCAGCCCTGTGGGACAGGGGGCCTCTGGAAACACCATATATTTT
TRBV5-4	-	once	TRBJ2-1	CASSSGLGSSYNEQFF	TGTGCCAGCAGCTCCGGACTGGGAAGCTCCTACAATGAGCAGTTCTTC
TRBV30	TRBD2	-	TRBJ2-7	CAWSSGTRATSISYEQYF	TGTGCCTGGAGTTCAGGGACGCGAGCGACTAGCATCTCCTACGAGCAGTACTTC
TRBV5-4	-	-	TRBJ1-1	CASSVDIYTEAFF	TGTGCCAGCAGCGTGGACATCTACACTGAAGCTTTCTTT
TRBV7-9	-	-	TRBJ2-3	CASSLNRETSDTQYF	TGTGCCAGCAGTCTTAACAGGGAGACATCAGATACGCAGTATTTT
TRBV5-1	-	-	TRBJ2-3	CASSLVGTKTDTQYF	TGCGCCAGCAGCTTGGTCGGGACAAAAACAGATACGCAGTATTTT
TRBV6-5	-	-	TRBJ2-5	CASSYSLGQGEETQYF	TGTGCCAGCAGTTACTCGTTGGGGCAGGGCGAGGAGACCCAGTACTTC
TRBV7-7	TRBD1	-	TRBJ2-1	CASSRGQGADEQFF	TGTGCCAGCAGTCGGGGACAGGGGGCGGATGAGCAGTTCTTC
TRBV6-5	TRBD2	once	TRBJ2-1	CASHSGRAYNEQFF	TGTGCCAGTCATAGCGGGAGGGCCTATAATGAGCAGTTCTTC
TRBV4-2	-	-	TRBJ1-2	CASSQETGENYGYTF	TGTGCCAGCAGCCAAGAGACCGGGGAGAACTATGGCTACACCTTC
TRBV29-1	TRBD2	-	TRBJ2-1	CSAEGVAGPRGEQFF	TGCAGCGCCGAAGGGGTAGCGGGGCCGCGAGGTGAGCAGTTCTTC
TRBV7-9	TRBD1	-	TRBJ1-5	CASSLWSGGRNQPQHF	TGTGCCAGCAGCTTATGGTCAGGGGGCAGAAATCAGCCCCAGCATTTT
TRBV19	-	-	TRBJ1-2	CASLRSKTNYGYTF	TGTGCCAGTCTCCGGAGTAAAACTAACTATGGCTACACCTTC
TRBV28	-	-	TRBJ2-1	CASSLGGGDPLNNEQFF	TGTGCCAGCAGCCTTGGGGGAGGCGATCCACTTAACAATGAGCAGTTCTTC
TRBV2	TRBD1	-	TRBJ2-7	CASVGQGISKQYF	TGTGCCAGCGTTGGACAGGGGATCAGTAAGCAGTACTTC
TRBV4-2	-	-	TRBJ2-3	CASSQDRTDTQYF	TGTGCCAGCAGCCAAGATCGGACAGATACGCAGTATTTT
TRBV7-6	TRBD1	-	TRBJ2-5	CASSFGQGQETQYF	TGTGCCAGCAGCTTTGGACAGGGTCAAGAGACCCAGTACTTC
TRBV29-1	TRBD1	-	TRBJ2-7	CSVDQGAFEQYF	TGCAGCGTTGATCAGGGGGCTTTCGAGCAGTACTTC
TRBV7-3	TRBD2	-	TRBJ2-3	CASSLGLAGATDTQYF	TGTGCCAGCAGCCTGGGACTAGCGGGAGCAACAGATACGCAGTATTTT
TRBV27	-	-	TRBJ2-1	CASSLGSYGYNEQFF	TGTGCCAGCAGTTTAGGTAGCTATGGTTACAATGAGCAGTTCTTC
TRBV6-5	TRBD1	-	TRBJ1-5	CASSPQTGIGQPQHF	TGTGCCAGCAGTCCCCAGACAGGGATCGGGCAGCCCCAGCATTTT
TRBV27	TRBD1	-	TRBJ2-7	CASNQMGQYEQYF	TGTGCCAGCAACCAAATGGGACAGTACGAGCAGTACTTC
TRBV5-6	TRBD1	-	TRBJ2-5	CASSLAGTGTETQYF	TGTGCCAGCAGCTTGGCCGGGACAGGGACGGAGACCCAGTACTTC
TRBV19	-	-	TRBJ2-7	CASSIGAYYEQYF	TGTGCCAGTAGTATTGGGGCTTACTACGAGCAGTACTTC
TRBV28	-	-	TRBJ2-1	CASSLWGPEQFF	TGTGCCAGCAGTCTCTGGGGGCCCGAGCAGTTCTTC
TRBV5-4	TRBD1	-	TRBJ1-2	CASSPADREDYTF	TGTGCCAGCAGCCCTGCGGACAGGGAGGACTACACCTTC
TRBV4-1	-	once	TRBJ1-1	CASSNEEVNTEAFF	TGCGCCAGCAGTAATGAGGAGGTGAACACTGAAGCTTTCTTT
TRBV13	-	-	TRBJ2-7	CASSLGDKTYEQYF	TGTGCCAGCAGCTTAGGGGACAAGACCTACGAGCAGTACTTC
TRBV28	-	-	TRBJ1-1	CASLLSGSTEAFF	TGTGCCAGCCTCCTGAGTGGTTCGACTGAAGCTTTCTTT
TRBV2	-	once	TRBJ1-4	CASSGRVVGEKLFF	TGTGCCAGCAGTGGCAGGGTAGTAGGGGAAAAACTGTTTTTT
TRBV7-2	-	-	TRBJ1-1	CASSPSRGNTEAFF	TGTGCCAGCAGCCCGAGTAGGGGGAACACTGAAGCTTTCTTT
TRBV27	-	-	TRBJ2-5	CASSSGLVQETQYF	TGTGCCAGCAGTTCAGGACTTGTCCAAGAGACCCAGTACTTC